This T cell receptor beta chain emerged from a study of blood T cell repertoires in COVID-19. Study background: T cells, B-cell-depleted T cells, or PBMCs supplied cDNA or gDNA.

Original handling: The authors estimated nucleated cell counts from reference gene primer amplification. Clones were sequenced by immunoSEQ multiplex PCR, and TCRdb holds only the in-frame ones, with some missing. Clonal size and the V and J genes are those of that table, whereas D and trimming came from the DNA. The table records about 110,000 clones, approximately 86% of them present only once. Looked up from germline, CDR1 is LGHDT and CDR2 is YNNKEL (reference sequence). Trimming took 5 bases from V and 8 from J, leaving 15 bases between them. The CDR3 has 13 residues. This chain uses TRBV3-1 (or the pseudogene TRBV3-2) with TRBJ1-1; maybe TRBD1 (6 bases). Material for sequencing was peripheral blood. The TCR sequence derives from a man aged 35-49 years with acute or convalescent COVID-19. The CDR3 bases are TGTGCCAGCAGCTTGGGGGCCCAGGGGGAAGCTTTCTTT. Its protein product is CASSLGAQGEAFF.